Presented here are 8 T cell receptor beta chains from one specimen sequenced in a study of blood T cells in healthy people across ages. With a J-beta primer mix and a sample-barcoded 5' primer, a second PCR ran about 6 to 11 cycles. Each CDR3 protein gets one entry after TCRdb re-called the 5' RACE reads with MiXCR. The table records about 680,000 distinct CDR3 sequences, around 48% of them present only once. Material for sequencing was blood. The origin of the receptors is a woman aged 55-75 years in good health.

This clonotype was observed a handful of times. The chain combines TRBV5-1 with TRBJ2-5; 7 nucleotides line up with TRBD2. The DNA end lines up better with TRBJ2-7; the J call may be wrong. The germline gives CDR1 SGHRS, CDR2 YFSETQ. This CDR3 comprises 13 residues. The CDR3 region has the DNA TGCGCCAGCAGCTCAACTAGCGCTTACGAGCAGTACTTC. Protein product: CASSSTSAYEQYF.

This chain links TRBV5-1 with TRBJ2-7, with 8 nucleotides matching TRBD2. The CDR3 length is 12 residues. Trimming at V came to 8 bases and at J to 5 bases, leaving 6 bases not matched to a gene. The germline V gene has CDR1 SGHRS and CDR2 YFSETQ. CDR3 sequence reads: CARRSGSHEQYF. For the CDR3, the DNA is TGCGCCAGAAGGAGCGGGAGCCACGAGCAGTACTTC.

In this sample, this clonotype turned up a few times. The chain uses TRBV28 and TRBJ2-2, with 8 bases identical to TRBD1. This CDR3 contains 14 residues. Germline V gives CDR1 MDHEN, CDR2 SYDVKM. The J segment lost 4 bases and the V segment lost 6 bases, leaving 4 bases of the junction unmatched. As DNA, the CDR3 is TGTGCCAGCAGGTTAACAGGGGGCACCGGGGAGCTGTTTTTT. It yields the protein CASRLTGGTGELFF.

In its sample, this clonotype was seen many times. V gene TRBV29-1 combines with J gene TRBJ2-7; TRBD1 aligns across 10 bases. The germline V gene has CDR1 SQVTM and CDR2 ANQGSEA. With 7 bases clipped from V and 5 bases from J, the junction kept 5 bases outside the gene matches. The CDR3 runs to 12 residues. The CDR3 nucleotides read TGCAGCGCGGGGGGGACAGGGGACGAGCAGTACTTC. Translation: CSAGGTGDEQYF.

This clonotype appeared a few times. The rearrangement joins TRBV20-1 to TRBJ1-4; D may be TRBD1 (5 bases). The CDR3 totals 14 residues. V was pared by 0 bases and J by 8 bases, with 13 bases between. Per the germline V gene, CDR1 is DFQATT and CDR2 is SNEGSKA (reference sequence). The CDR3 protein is CSARDRRGREKLFF. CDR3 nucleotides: TGCAGTGCTAGAGATCGAAGGGGAAGAGAAAAACTGTTTTTT.

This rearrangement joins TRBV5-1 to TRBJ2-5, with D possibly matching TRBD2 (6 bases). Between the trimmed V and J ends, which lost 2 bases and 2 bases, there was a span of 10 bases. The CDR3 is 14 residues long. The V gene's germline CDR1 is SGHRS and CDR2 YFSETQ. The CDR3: CASSLRTMQETQYF. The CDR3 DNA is TGCGCCAGCAGCTTACGGACTATGCAAGAGACCCAGTACTTC.

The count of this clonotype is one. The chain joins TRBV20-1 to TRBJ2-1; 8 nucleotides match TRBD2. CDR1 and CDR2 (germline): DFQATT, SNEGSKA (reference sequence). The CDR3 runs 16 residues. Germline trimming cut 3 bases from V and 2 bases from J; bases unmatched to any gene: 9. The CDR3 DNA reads TGCAGTGCTAGTCCGAGCGGGAGTAGGGCCTACAATGAGCAGTTCTTC. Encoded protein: CSASPSGSRAYNEQFF.

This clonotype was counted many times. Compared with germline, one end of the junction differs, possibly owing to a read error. DNA for the CDR3: TGTGCCAGCAGCTTCGGCGGGGGCACAGATACGCAGTATTTT. Translated, it gives CASSFGGGTDTQYF. The chain is built from TRBV5-1 and TRBJ2-3; maybe TRBD2 (6 bases). The CDR3 runs 14 residues. Germline CDR1 is SGHRS and CDR2 is YFSETQ.